One and the same sample provided the 30 T cell receptor beta chains below, sequenced in a study of T cells in Graves' hyperthyroidism and ophthalmopathy (dated by TCRdb to between 2019 and 2020). Library creation used multiplex PCR. Sequenced on an Illumina HiSeq 2000. TCR beta CDR3 regions were amplified from RNA transcripts. For the first round of RT-PCR on the TCR CDR3, the HTBI primer set was used together with the Qiagen OneStep RT-PCR kit. Using fastp trimming at Q25 and MiXCR clonotype assembly, TCRdb reanalyzed the public sequencing data and kept in-frame beta chains. When rows share a CDR3 protein, they turn into one entry using the most common DNA and genes. Present in this sample are 550,000 to 700,000 distinct CDR3 sequences, under 60% of which were seen just once. The ten top clones hold under 20% of the sample. What was sequenced was peripheral blood or thyroid tissue (not recorded which). These receptors were taken from an adult woman with Graves' disease, either hyperthyroidism or ophthalmopathy (not recorded which).

The genes are TRBV10-3 and TRBJ1-2; TRBD1 might be the D (5 bases). There are 17 residues in the CDR3. The germline V gene has CDR1 ENHRY and CDR2 SYGVKD. Trimming pared 3 bases from V and 0 bases from J, leaving 17 bases between. In DNA, the CDR3 is TGTGCCATCAGTGATGCCGGGAGGGGTATCGCTAACTATGGCTACACCTTC. It translates to CAISDAGRGIANYGYTF.

This clonotype was found many times. The chain joins TRBV9 to TRBJ1-5, with D perhaps matching TRBD1 (6 bases). The V gene lost 7 bases and the J gene lost 7 bases, with 12 bases spanning the gap. CDR3 length: 12 amino acids. Germline assignment: CDR1 SGDLS and CDR2 YYNGEE. The CDR3 here is CASSRGAQPQHF. DNA of the CDR3: TGTGCCAGCTCTCGGGGGGCGCAGCCCCAGCATTTT.

The CDR3 nucleotides are TGTGCCATCAACCGGGACTCAAGCTCTGGGGCCAACGTCCTGACTTTC. It yields the protein CAINRDSSSGANVLTF. The rearrangement uses TRBV10-3 and TRBJ2-6; D may be TRBD2 (6 bases). The CDR3 covers 16 residues. V was clipped by 7 bases and J by 0 bases, with 13 bases between them. Germline CDR1 ENHRY, CDR2 SYGVKD.

The V gene is TRBV7-9, the J gene TRBJ1-2; unclear D gene. This CDR3 has 16 amino acids. Germline CDR1 SEHNR, CDR2 FQNEAQ (reference sequence). V was pared by 5 bases and J by 0 bases, with 16 bases between. The CDR3 here is CASSKEGGETNYGYTF. In DNA form, the CDR3 reads TGTGCCAGCAGCAAGGAGGGTGGAGAGACTAACTATGGCTACACCTTC.

The V and J genes are TRBV15 and TRBJ1-5; D is undetermined. Germline CDR1 is LNHNV and CDR2 is YYDKDF (reference sequence). The V gene lost 1 base and the J gene lost 2 bases, with 9 bases spanning the gap. CDR3 length: 15 amino acids. The CDR3 DNA reads as TGTGCCACCAGCAGAGCTGAGACCCGCAATCAGCCCCAGCATTTT. It is translated as CATSRAETRNQPQHF.

This chain uses TRBV7-2 with TRBJ1-6, with D possibly being TRBD1 (5 bases). The CDR3 covers 16 residues. Germline CDR1 is SGHTA and CDR2 is FQGNSA. Trimming stripped 4 bases from V and 5 bases from J, with 15 bases between. The CDR3 here is CASSSSGAVHNSPLHF. The CDR3 region has the DNA TGTGCCAGCAGCTCGTCCGGGGCAGTTCATAATTCACCCCTCCACTTT.

This clonotype was recorded many times. V and J are TRBV12-3 or TRBV12-4 and TRBJ1-2; 7 bases match TRBD1. The V segment lost 6 bases and the J segment 0 bases; nucleotides outside the gene matches: 13. The CDR3 has 17 amino acids. The DNA for the CDR3 is TGTGCCAGCAGCCCCAGACAAGGACAGGTAGCTAACTATGGCTACACCTTC. It translates to CASSPRQGQVANYGYTF.

The sample holds many counts of this clonotype. The gene calls are TRBV20-1 and TRBJ2-5, with D possibly being TRBD1 (5 bases). The CDR3 runs 15 residues. The V and J ends lost 0 bases and 4 bases respectively, with 15 bases between them. Germline CDR1 DFQATT, CDR2 SNEGSKA (reference sequence). The CDR3: CSARDRGEVGETQYF. The CDR3 DNA reads TGCAGTGCTAGAGATAGGGGCGAGGTAGGAGAGACCCAGTACTTC.

The rearrangement joins TRBV7-9 to TRBJ1-2; 8 nucleotides agree with TRBD1. This CDR3 has 15 residues. Germline V gene sequence: CDR1 SEHNR, CDR2 FQNEAQ (reference sequence). The junction had 6 bases not matched to a gene; V was cut back by 4 bases and J by 2 bases. CDR3 loop: CASSSPDRANYGYTF. CDR3 DNA sequence: TGTGCCAGCAGCTCTCCGGACAGGGCCAACTATGGCTACACCTTC.

This chain links TRBV19 with TRBJ1-5; the D is unclear. CDR3 length equals 14 residues. V lost 3 bases to trimming and J lost 3 bases, with 9 bases between them. Germline CDR1 reads LNHDA; CDR2 reads SQIVND (reference sequence). In DNA form, the CDR3 reads TGTGCCAGTAGTATTCAAGGGTTCAATCAGCCCCAGCATTTT. It translates to CASSIQGFNQPQHF. Using reference TRBV19 and TRBJ1-5 for the parts outside the CDR3, the full variable domain is DGGITQSPKYLFRKEGQNVTLSCEQNLNHDAMYWYRQDPGQGLRLIYYSQIVNDFQKGDIAEGYSVSREKKESFPLTVTSAQKNPTAFYLCASSIQGFNQPQHFGDGTRLSIL.

This chain connects TRBV10-3 to TRBJ2-7; D is ambiguous. V was cut by 4 bases and J by 0 bases, with 7 bases left in between. Germline CDR1 reads ENHRY; CDR2 reads SYGVKD. The CDR3 loop spans 13 amino acids. The CDR3 reads CAISGGRSYEQYF. The DNA for the CDR3 is TGTGCCATCAGTGGAGGCCGCTCCTACGAGCAGTACTTC.

The sample holds many counts of this clonotype. This chain uses TRBV4-1 with TRBJ2-7; D remains unclear. Germline-derived CDR1 and CDR2 are MGHRA and YSYEKL. The V end was cut by 0 bases, the J end by 5 bases, with 8 bases between. The CDR3 spans 13 residues. CDR3 protein: CASSQDPINEQYF. In DNA, the CDR3 is TGCGCCAGCAGCCAAGATCCTATTAACGAGCAGTACTTC.

This clonotype was seen repeatedly, ten times or more. The genes are TRBV19 and TRBJ1-3, with 7 bases fitting TRBD1. V was clipped by 5 bases and J by 4 bases; unmatched bases: 8. CDR1 is LNHDA, CDR2 SQIVND, per germline (reference sequence). The CDR3 totals 15 residues. CDR3 coding DNA: TGTGCCAGTAGTCTATTCCGGGACAGCGGAAACACCATATATTTT. It is translated as CASSLFRDSGNTIYF. The full variable domain, in which reference TRBV19 and TRBJ1-3 provide the parts outside the CDR3, is DGGITQSPKYLFRKEGQNVTLSCEQNLNHDAMYWYRQDPGQGLRLIYYSQIVNDFQKGDIAEGYSVSREKKESFPLTVTSAQKNPTAFYLCASSLFRDSGNTIYFGEGSWLTVV.

This clonotype was found many times. This chain connects TRBV6-1 to TRBJ1-1; 8 nucleotides line up with TRBD1. The V gene end was trimmed by 7 bases and the J gene end by 6 bases; junction bases not matched to a gene: 7. In germline, CDR1 is MNHNS, CDR2 SASEGT. The length of the CDR3 is 13 residues. CDR3 bases: TGTGCCAGCAACAGACAGGGGTTATCTGAAGCTTTCTTT. Translation: CASNRQGLSEAFF.

This chain connects TRBV7-8 to TRBJ2-7, with 10 bases fitting TRBD2. Germline CDR1 and CDR2: SGHVS and FQNEAQ. This CDR3 comprises 15 residues. With V trimmed by 5 bases and J by 2 bases, 6 bases remained unmatched. The CDR3 protein is CASSPSGSGAYEQYF. CDR3 nucleotides: TGTGCCAGCAGCCCTAGCGGGAGTGGGGCCTACGAGCAGTACTTC.

There are many counts of this clonotype. The chain recombines TRBV25-1 with TRBJ1-2; no reliable D call. This CDR3 is 14 amino acids long. V shed 0 bases and J shed 6 bases, with 11 bases lying between them. Germline V CDR1 and CDR2: MGHDK, SYGVNS. The CDR3 loop is CASSEYRRRHGYTF. The DNA of the CDR3 is TGTGCCAGCAGTGAATATCGACGGCGGCATGGCTACACCTTC.

This clonotype was seen a few times. The V gene is TRBV10-3, the J gene TRBJ1-1, with D perhaps matching TRBD1 (6 bases). Trimming shortened V by 6 bases and J by 5 bases, and 13 bases separated the two germline ends. The CDR3 extends over 13 amino acids. The germline gives CDR1 ENHRY, CDR2 SYGVKD. The CDR3 protein is CAIRINRDTEAFF. The CDR3 nucleotides read TGTGCCATCAGAATTAACAGGGATACTGAAGCTTTCTTT.

This clonotype was seen ten or more times. This chain joins TRBV20-1 and TRBJ2-5; D is ambiguous. The germline V and J ends were trimmed by 5 bases and 1 base, with 8 bases remaining between them. The CDR3 contains 12 residues. Looked up from germline, CDR1 is DFQATT and CDR2 is SNEGSKA (reference sequence). In DNA form, the CDR3 reads TGCAGTGCTGATGGTCTCCAAGAGACCCAGTACTTC. Translating gives CSADGLQETQYF.

This sequence joins TRBV24-1 and TRBJ1-1; no clear D. V gave up 9 bases and J gave up 1 base, with 8 bases separating them. The CDR3 runs to 12 residues. Germline-derived CDR1 and CDR2 are KGHDR and SFDVKD. The CDR3 DNA reads TGTGCCACCTTTGCAGGGAACACTGAAGCTTTCTTT. It specifies CATFAGNTEAFF.

This clonotype was counted a few times. This chain links TRBV7-6 with TRBJ2-5; the D is unclear. CDR3 length equals 13 residues. Trimming stripped 3 bases from V and 2 bases from J, with 7 bases between. Per germline, CDR1 SGHVS and CDR2 FNYEAQ. The CDR3 sequence: CASSFHQQETQYF. CDR3 nucleotides: TGTGCCAGCAGCTTTCACCAACAAGAGACCCAGTACTTC.

This clonotype was counted many times. J is TRBJ2-7 and V is TRBV6-6; D not resolved. V lost 4 bases and J lost 2, with 15 bases in between. The CDR3 is 15 residues long. CDR1 and CDR2 from the germline V gene are MNHNY and SVGAGI (reference sequence). Here the CDR3 DNA reads TGTGCCAGCAGTTGGCAGCCGCAAATACCCTACGAGCAGTACTTC. Translation gives CASSWQPQIPYEQYF.

This clonotype appeared many times. The V gene is TRBV7-8, the J gene TRBJ1-4; 7 bases fit TRBD1. The ends lost 1 base at V and 0 bases at J; junction bases unmatched: 5. Germline lookup yields CDR1 SGHVS and CDR2 FQNEAQ. This CDR3 has 17 residues. The DNA of the CDR3 is TGTGCCAGCAGCTTAGTTACAGGGGACGCAACTAATGAAAAACTGTTTTTT. Translated, it gives CASSLVTGDATNEKLFF.

This clonotype was detected a few times. The gene calls are TRBV15 and TRBJ1-5; D not certain. The V and J ends lost 2 bases and 6 bases respectively, with 8 bases between them. Germline CDR1 LNHNV, CDR2 YYDKDF (reference sequence). The CDR3 extends over 13 amino acids. The CDR3 DNA reads as TGTGCCACCAGCAGACGCGCCGGTCAGCCCCAGCATTTT. Translation: CATSRRAGQPQHF. Full variable domain (outside the CDR3, taken from reference TRBV15 and TRBJ1-5): DAMVIQNPRYQVTQFGKPVTLSCSQTLNHNVMYWYQQKSSQAPKLLFHYYDKDFNNEADTPDNFQSRRPNTSFCFLDIRSPGLGDTAMYLCATSRRAGQPQHFGDGTRLSIL.

The V gene is TRBV28, the J gene TRBJ1-1, with 7 nucleotides matching TRBD1. The trim removed 6 bases at V and 6 bases at J, leaving 7 bases unmatched. The CDR3 covers 13 residues. Germline CDR1 is MDHEN and CDR2 is SYDVKM. In nucleotides, the CDR3 is TGTGCCAGCAGAAGGACAGGTAAGGCTGAAGCTTTCTTT. This translates into CASRRTGKAEAFF.

This chain links TRBV10-3 with TRBJ1-3; D gene ambiguous. V was cut by 0 bases and J by 2 bases, with 2 bases left in between. The germline gives CDR1 ENHRY, CDR2 SYGVKD. CDR3 length equals 13 residues. For the CDR3, the DNA is TGTGCCATCAGTGAGTCAGCTGGAAACACCATATATTTT. Protein: CAISESAGNTIYF.

The chain links TRBV29-1 to TRBJ1-1; TRBD1 matches 7 bases. The CDR3 has 13 amino acids. CDR1 is SQVTM, CDR2 ANQGSEA, per germline. V shed 8 bases and J 4 bases; nucleotides not matched to a gene: 10. In DNA, the CDR3 is TGCAGCTCGCCCCAGGGGGTCGGCACTGAAGCTTTCTTT. Translating gives CSSPQGVGTEAFF.

Only a few counts were recorded for this clonotype. The genes are TRBV2 and TRBJ1-3, with 9 bases matching TRBD1. The CDR3 is 14 residues long. Germline CDR1 SNHLY, CDR2 FYNNEI. Trimming cost V 6 bases and J 6 bases; bases outside gene matches: 6. CDR3 region: CASRGDREVNTIYF. The CDR3 bases are TGTGCCAGCAGGGGGGACAGGGAAGTAAACACCATATATTTT.

The genes are TRBV7-3 and TRBJ1-3, with unresolved D. This CDR3 has 13 amino acids. Per germline, CDR1 SGHTA and CDR2 FQGTGA. Trimming stripped 5 bases from V and 7 bases from J, with 12 bases between. The CDR3 bases are TGTGCCAGCAGCACGACTAGCGGGAACACCATATATTTT. It is translated as CASSTTSGNTIYF.

This clonotype is a singleton in its sample. V and J are TRBV11-2 and TRBJ2-1; D is unclear. The V gene's germline CDR1 is SGHAT and CDR2 FQNNGV. This CDR3 contains 13 residues. V was shortened by 7 bases and J by 9 bases, with 16 bases between the two germline ends. CDR3: CASTRQMNTEQFF. The DNA for the CDR3 is TGTGCCAGCACCCGGCAGATGAACACTGAGCAGTTCTTC. The full variable domain, in which reference TRBV11-2 and TRBJ2-1 provide the parts outside the CDR3, is EAGVAQSPRYKIIEKRQSVAFWCNPISGHATLYWYQQILGQGPKLLIQFQNNGVVDDSQLPKDRFSAERLKGVDSTLKIQPAKLEDSAVYLCASTRQMNTEQFFGPGTRLTVL.

This clonotype was seen many times. V usage is TRBV20-1 and J usage is TRBJ2-5; D is perhaps TRBD2 (7 bases). From germline, CDR1 is DFQATT and CDR2 SNEGSKA (reference sequence). Trimming stripped 4 bases from V and 0 bases from J, with 18 bases between. CDR3 length: 16 amino acids. The CDR3 DNA is TGCAGTGCTATGGCCGGTGGGGGGGACAACCAAGAGACCCAGTACTTC. Protein sequence: CSAMAGGGDNQETQYF.